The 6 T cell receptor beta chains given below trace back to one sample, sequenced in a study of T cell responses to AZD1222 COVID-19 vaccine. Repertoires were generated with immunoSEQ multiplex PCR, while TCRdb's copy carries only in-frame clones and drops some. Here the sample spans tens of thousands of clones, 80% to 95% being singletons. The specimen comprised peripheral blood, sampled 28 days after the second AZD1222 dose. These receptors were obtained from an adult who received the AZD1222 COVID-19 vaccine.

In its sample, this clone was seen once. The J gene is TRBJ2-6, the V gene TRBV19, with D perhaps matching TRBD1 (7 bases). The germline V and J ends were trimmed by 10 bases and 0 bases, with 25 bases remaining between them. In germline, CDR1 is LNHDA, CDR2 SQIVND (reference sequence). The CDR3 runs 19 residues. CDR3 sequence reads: CATNKGAGNRGSGANVLTF. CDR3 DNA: TGTGCCACCAATAAGGGTGCGGGGAACAGGGGCTCTGGGGCCAACGTCCTGACTTTC.

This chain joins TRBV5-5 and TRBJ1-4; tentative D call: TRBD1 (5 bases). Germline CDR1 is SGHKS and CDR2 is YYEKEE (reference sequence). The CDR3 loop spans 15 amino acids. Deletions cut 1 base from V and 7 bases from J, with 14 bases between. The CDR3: CASSLTGFTGEKLFF. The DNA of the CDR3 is TGTGCCAGCAGCTTGACAGGCTTTACAGGTGAAAAACTGTTTTTT.

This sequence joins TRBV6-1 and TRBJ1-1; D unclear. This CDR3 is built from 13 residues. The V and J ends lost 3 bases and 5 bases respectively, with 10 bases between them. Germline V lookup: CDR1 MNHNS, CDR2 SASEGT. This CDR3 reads CASSDRFGTEAFF. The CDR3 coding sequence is TGTGCCAGCAGTGACAGGTTCGGGACTGAAGCTTTCTTT.

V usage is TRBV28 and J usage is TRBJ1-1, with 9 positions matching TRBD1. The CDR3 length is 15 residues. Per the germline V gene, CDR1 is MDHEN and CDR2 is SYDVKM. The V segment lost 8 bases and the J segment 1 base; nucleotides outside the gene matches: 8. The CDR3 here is CASGTGFGGNTEAFF. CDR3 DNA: TGTGCCAGCGGGACAGGGTTTGGGGGGAACACTGAAGCTTTCTTT.

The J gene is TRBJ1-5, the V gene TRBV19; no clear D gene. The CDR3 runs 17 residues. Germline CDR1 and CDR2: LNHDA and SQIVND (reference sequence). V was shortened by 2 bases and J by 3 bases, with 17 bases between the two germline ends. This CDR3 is CASSIRGRGRNNQPQHF. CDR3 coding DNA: TGTGCCAGTAGTATAAGAGGCCGAGGGCGAAACAATCAGCCCCAGCATTTT.

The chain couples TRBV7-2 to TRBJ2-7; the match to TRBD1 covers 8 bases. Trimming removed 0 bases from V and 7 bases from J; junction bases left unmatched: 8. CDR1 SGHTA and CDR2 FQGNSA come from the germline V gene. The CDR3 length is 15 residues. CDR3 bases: TGTGCCAGCAGCTTAGCCGCAGCCGGGACAGGAGAGCAGTACTTC. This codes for CASSLAAAGTGEQYF.